The rows below give T cell receptor beta chains drawn from one sample of a study of shared clonotypes between healthy human individuals. Profiled with immunoSEQ multiplex PCR; TCRdb holds only in-frame clones, not every one. In the table there are 2 million to 2.5 million clones, 95% of which are singletons. The material sequenced was naive CD4+ T cells sorted from blood. The receptors were gathered from a man younger than 35 in good health. The conserved cysteine and the conserved F or W are not part of the CDR3 here.

J gene: TRBJ2-3; V gene: TRBV7-2; CDR3 protein: ASSLVGGTDTQY
J gene: TRBJ2-7; V gene: TRBV7-9; CDR3 protein: ASSSRTSAYAEQY
J gene: TRBJ2-4; V gene: TRBV12-1; CDR3 protein: ASSLGLTVKNIQY
J gene: TRBJ2-1; V gene: TRBV5-4; CDR3 protein: ASSLSRQNNEQF
J gene: TRBJ1-2; V gene: TRBV6-5; CDR3 protein: ASRSLAGAGYT
J gene: TRBJ1-4; V gene: TRBV5-4; CDR3 protein: ASSADTPGTNEKLF
J gene: TRBJ1-2; V gene: TRBV7-9; CDR3 protein: ASSWDANYGYT
J gene: TRBJ2-3; V gene: TRBV7-9; CDR3 protein: ASSLGPSRADTQY
J gene: TRBJ1-5; V gene: TRBV5-1; CDR3 protein: ASSLVGNQPQH
J gene: TRBJ2-7; V gene: TRBV30; CDR3 protein: AWSGQGSSYEQY
J gene: TRBJ1-2; V gene: TRBV29-1; CDR3 protein: SVEGQGYGYT
J gene: TRBJ2-4; V gene: TRBV5-1; CDR3 protein: ASSLEVGQGAKLAKNIQY
J gene: TRBJ1-3; V gene: TRBV7-6; CDR3 protein: ASSGQGAGNTIY
J gene: TRBJ1-1; V gene: TRBV27; CDR3 protein: ASSVHRGTEAF
J gene: TRBJ2-5; V gene: TRBV9; CDR3 protein: ASSTRPATQETQY
J gene: TRBJ1-6; V gene: TRBV30; CDR3 protein: AWSGGGSYNSPLH
J gene: TRBJ2-2; V gene: TRBV27; CDR3 protein: ASSLSRDSQIIGELF
J gene: TRBJ2-3; V gene: TRBV2; CDR3 protein: ASTPTVRGADTQY
J gene: TRBJ2-7; V gene: TRBV19; CDR3 protein: ASSIGTGYEQY
J gene: TRBJ2-3; V gene: TRBV10-3; CDR3 protein: ATVSGGPGVDTQY
J gene: TRBJ2-2; V gene: TRBV4-3; CDR3 protein: ASSQGGPGMNTGELF
J gene: TRBJ1-5; V gene: TRBV30; CDR3 protein: AWTLGEYQPQH
J gene: TRBJ2-5; V gene: TRBV25-1; CDR3 protein: ASGTSGGETQY
J gene: TRBJ1-2; V gene: TRBV28; CDR3 protein: ASSLSAGPYGYT
J gene: TRBJ1-2; V gene: TRBV19; CDR3 protein: ASSARQGNYGYT
J gene: TRBJ2-7; V gene: TRBV6-1; CDR3 protein: ASKEGTSAYEQY
J gene: TRBJ2-5; V gene: TRBV5-1; CDR3 protein: ASSFSSGDRETQY
J gene: TRBJ2-7; V gene: TRBV19; CDR3 protein: ASRKVLSAEQY
J gene: TRBJ2-3; V gene: TRBV18; CDR3 protein: ASSQRDADTQY
J gene: TRBJ2-7; V gene: TRBV29-1; CDR3 protein: SVQRRLAGDNEQY
J gene: TRBJ2-3; V gene: TRBV4-3; CDR3 protein: ASSRAVGFSTDTQY
J gene: TRBJ1-2; V gene: TRBV20-1; CDR3 protein: SVLPGGGYT
J gene: TRBJ2-1; V gene: TRBV18; CDR3 protein: ASSPQGGREDEQF
J gene: TRBJ1-1; V gene: TRBV20-1; CDR3 protein: SALGNTEAF
J gene: TRBJ2-7; V gene: TRBV30; CDR3 protein: ARRDSGPYEQY
J gene: TRBJ2-7; V gene: TRBV18; CDR3 protein: ASSPPASGSSYEQY
J gene: TRBJ2-5; V gene: TRBV2; CDR3 protein: ASKASGVPRETQY
J gene: TRBJ2-7; V gene: TRBV6-1; CDR3 protein: ASSPGLAGGV
J gene: TRBJ1-1; V gene: TRBV11-2; CDR3 protein: ASRGWAGGVDTEAF
J gene: TRBJ2-1; V gene: TRBV6-1; CDR3 protein: ASRPGGQGSNEQF
J gene: TRBJ2-1; V gene: TRBV6-6; CDR3 protein: ASSLLAGGLHNEQF
J gene: TRBJ2-7; V gene: TRBV5-1; CDR3 protein: ASSLEQGLYEQY
J gene: TRBJ1-2; V gene: TRBV19; CDR3 protein: ASSITGGGYT
J gene: TRBJ1-6; V gene: TRBV2; CDR3 protein: ASSEARDASPLH
J gene: TRBJ1-5; V gene: TRBV30; CDR3 protein: AWSVGQAGNQPQH
J gene: TRBJ2-5; V gene: TRBV5-1; CDR3 protein: ASSLGRTSGETQY
J gene: TRBJ1-3; V gene: TRBV13; CDR3 protein: ASSSRTGAFSGNTIY
J gene: TRBJ1-2; V gene: TRBV2; CDR3 protein: ASSEQGGVGYGYT
J gene: TRBJ2-2; V gene: TRBV7-2; CDR3 protein: ASNKLGTSGTGELF
J gene: TRBJ2-3; V gene: TRBV3-1/TRBV3-2; CDR3 protein: GVGDTQY
J gene: TRBJ2-7; V gene: TRBV14; CDR3 protein: ASSHTGLFSEQY
J gene: TRBJ1-1; V gene: TRBV25-1; CDR3 protein: ASSESLRATEAF
J gene: TRBJ1-3; V gene: TRBV9; CDR3 protein: ASSVTGNSGNTIY
J gene: TRBJ1-3; V gene: TRBV6-1; CDR3 protein: ASRVGQGNTIY
J gene: TRBJ1-5; V gene: TRBV30; CDR3 protein: AWSPGGGNQPQH
J gene: TRBJ1-4; V gene: TRBV15; CDR3 protein: ATSRGGQAANEKLF
J gene: TRBJ1-4; V gene: TRBV11-2; CDR3 protein: ASSLGQGREKLF